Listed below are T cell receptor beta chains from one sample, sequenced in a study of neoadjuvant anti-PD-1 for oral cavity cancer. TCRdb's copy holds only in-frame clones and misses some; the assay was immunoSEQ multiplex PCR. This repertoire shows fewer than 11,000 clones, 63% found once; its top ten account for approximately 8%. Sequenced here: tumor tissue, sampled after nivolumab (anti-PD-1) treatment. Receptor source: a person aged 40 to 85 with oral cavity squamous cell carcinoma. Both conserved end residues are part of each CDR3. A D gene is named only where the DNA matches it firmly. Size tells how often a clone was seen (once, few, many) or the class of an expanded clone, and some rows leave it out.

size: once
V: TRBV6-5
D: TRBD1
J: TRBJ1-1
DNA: TGTGCCAGCAGTTACTCCCGACAGGGGGCGCGGACTGAAGCTTTCTTT
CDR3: CASSYSRQGARTEAFF

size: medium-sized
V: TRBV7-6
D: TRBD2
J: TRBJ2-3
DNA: TGTGCCAGCAGCTCCCTCCTAGCGGGGGGGCAGGATACGCAGTATTTT
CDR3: CASSSLLAGGQDTQYF

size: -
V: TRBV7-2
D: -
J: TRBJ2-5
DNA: TGTGCCAGCAGCCGGGGGGCCTGGAAAAAAGAGACCCAGTACTTC
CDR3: CASSRGAWKKETQYF

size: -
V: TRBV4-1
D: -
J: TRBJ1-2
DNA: TGCGCCAGCAGCCAAGAGGGCACCTACTATGGCTACACCTTC
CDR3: CASSQEGTYYGYTF

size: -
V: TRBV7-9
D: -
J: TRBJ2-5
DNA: TGTGCCAGCAGCTTAGGGCCGGACAGTCAAGAGACCCAGTACTTC
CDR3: CASSLGPDSQETQYF

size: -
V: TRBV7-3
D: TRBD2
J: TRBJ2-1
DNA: TGTGCCAGCAGCTCCCTAACGGGAGGGTACAATGAGCAGTTCTTC
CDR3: CASSSLTGGYNEQFF

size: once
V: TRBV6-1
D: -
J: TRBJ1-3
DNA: TGTGCCAGCAGTCGACAGATCAACTCTGGAAACACCATATATTTT
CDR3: CASSRQINSGNTIYF

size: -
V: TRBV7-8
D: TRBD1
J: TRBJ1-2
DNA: TGTGCCAGCAGCTTAGGAGGGGGACAGGGAAGGAGCACCTTC
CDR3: CASSLGGGQGRSTF

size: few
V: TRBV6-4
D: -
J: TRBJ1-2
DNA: TGTGCCAGCAGTGCCCGGGGAGATGGCTACACCTTC
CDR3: CASSARGDGYTF

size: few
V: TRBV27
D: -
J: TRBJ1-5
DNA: TGTGCCAGCGGTCAGGGTGATCAGCCCCAGCATTTT
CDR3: CASGQGDQPQHF

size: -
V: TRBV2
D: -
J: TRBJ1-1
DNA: TGTGCCAGCAGTGTAGCAGGGAAGGGCACTGAAGCTTTCTTT
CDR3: CASSVAGKGTEAFF

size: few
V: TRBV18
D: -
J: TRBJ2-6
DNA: TGTGCCAGCTCAGCCGACAGAGCCGGGGCCAACGTCCTGACTTTC
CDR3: CASSADRAGANVLTF

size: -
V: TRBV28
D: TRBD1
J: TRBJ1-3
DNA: TGTGCCAGCAGACGGACAGGGGGCTCGGGAAACACCATATATTTT
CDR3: CASRRTGGSGNTIYF

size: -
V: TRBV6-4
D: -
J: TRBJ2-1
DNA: TGTGCCAGCAGAGAGGGGGCAGGGAGGAGCAATGAGCAGTTCTTC
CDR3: CASREGAGRSNEQFF

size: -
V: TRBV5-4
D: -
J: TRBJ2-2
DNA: TGTGCCAGCAGCTTGCCCCCGATTCCGAACACCGGGGAGCTGTTTTTT
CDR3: CASSLPPIPNTGELFF

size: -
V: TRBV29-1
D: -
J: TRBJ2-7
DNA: TGCAGCATTCGCTGGGGTGACTACGAGCAGTACTTC
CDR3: CSIRWGDYEQYF

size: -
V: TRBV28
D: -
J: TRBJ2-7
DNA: TGTGCCAGCAGACCATTATTTCAGGGGATGATCTTCTACGAGCAGTACTTC
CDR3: CASRPLFQGMIFYEQYF

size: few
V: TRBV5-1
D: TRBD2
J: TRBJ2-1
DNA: TGCGCCAGCAGCTACCTAGCGGCCTCCAATGAGCAGTTCTTC
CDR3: CASSYLAASNEQFF

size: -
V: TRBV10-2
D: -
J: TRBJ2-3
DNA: TGCGCCAGCAGTCCGGGGACCATAATGTCGGATACGCAGTATTTT
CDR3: CASSPGTIMSDTQYF

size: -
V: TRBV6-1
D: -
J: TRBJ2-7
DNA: TGTGCCAGCAGTGTCGGGACACGCTCCTACGAGAAGCAGTACTTC
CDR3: CASSVGTRSYEKQYF

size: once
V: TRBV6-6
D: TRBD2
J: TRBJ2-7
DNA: TGTGCCAGCAGATCCGGACTAGCGGGAGCCTACGAGCAGTACTTC
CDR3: CASRSGLAGAYEQYF

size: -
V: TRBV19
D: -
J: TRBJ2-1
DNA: TGTGCCAGTAGTCGGAATTTCTACAATGAGCAGTTCTTC
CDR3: CASSRNFYNEQFF

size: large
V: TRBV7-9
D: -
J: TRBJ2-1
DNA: TGTGCCAGCAGGGATGGGGCAGGCCTTTACAATGAGCAGTTCTTC
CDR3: CASRDGAGLYNEQFF

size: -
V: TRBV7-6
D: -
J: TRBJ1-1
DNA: TGTGCCAGCAGCTCCCAAAGTTACACTGAAGCTTTCTTT
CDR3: CASSSQSYTEAFF

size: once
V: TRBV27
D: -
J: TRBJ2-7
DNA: TGTGCCAGCAGTCTAGGGGGACGGACCGAGCAGTACTTC
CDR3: CASSLGGRTEQYF

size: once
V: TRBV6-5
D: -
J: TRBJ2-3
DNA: TGTGCCAGCAGGGGCCGCCGTACAGATACGCAGTATTTT
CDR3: CASRGRRTDTQYF

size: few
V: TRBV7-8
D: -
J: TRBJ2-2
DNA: TGTGCCAGCAGCTTACGAACCAGGGTCGGGGAGCTGTTTTTT
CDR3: CASSLRTRVGELFF

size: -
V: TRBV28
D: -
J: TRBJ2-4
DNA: TGTGCCAGCAGCCCCCCGGGGGCCTCAAACATTCAGTACTTC
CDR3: CASSPPGASNIQYF

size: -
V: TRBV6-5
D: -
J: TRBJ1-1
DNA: TGTGCCAGCAGGCTGAACACTGAAGCTTTCTTT
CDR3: CASRLNTEAFF

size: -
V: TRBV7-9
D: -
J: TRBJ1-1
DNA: TGTGCCAGCAGCTTAGCGGCGGGGAACACTGAAGCTTTCTTT
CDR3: CASSLAAGNTEAFF

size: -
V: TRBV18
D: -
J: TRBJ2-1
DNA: TGTGCCAGCTCACCACCGACAGTGCTCTACAATGAGCAGTTCTTC
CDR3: CASSPPTVLYNEQFF

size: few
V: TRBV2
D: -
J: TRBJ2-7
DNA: TGTGCCAGCAGTGAAACGGCGGTTACTTACGAGCAGTACTTC
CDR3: CASSETAVTYEQYF

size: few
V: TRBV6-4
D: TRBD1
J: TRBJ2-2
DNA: TGTGCCAGTAGGACAGGGGAGGACACCGGGGAGCTGTTTTTT
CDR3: CASRTGEDTGELFF

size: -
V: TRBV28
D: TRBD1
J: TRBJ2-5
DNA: TGTGCCAGCAGTTTACCCCAGGGGGCAGCCCAAGAGACCCAGTACTTC
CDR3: CASSLPQGAAQETQYF

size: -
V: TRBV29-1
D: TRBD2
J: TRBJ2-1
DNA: TGCAGCGTTGTAGGCGGGGGGCCCTACAATGAGCAGTTCTTC
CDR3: CSVVGGGPYNEQFF

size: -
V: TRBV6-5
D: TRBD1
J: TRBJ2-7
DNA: TGTGCCAGCAGACCGGGACAGGCGGGACACGAGCAGTACTTC
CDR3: CASRPGQAGHEQYF

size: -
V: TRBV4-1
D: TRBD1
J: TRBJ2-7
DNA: TGCGCCAGCAGCCAAGATTTACAGGGGGTCTACGAGCAGTACTTC
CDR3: CASSQDLQGVYEQYF

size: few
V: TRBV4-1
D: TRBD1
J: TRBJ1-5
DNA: TGCGCCAGCAGCCAAGAGGGCGGGACAGTTATCAATCAGCCCCAGCATTTT
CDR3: CASSQEGGTVINQPQHF

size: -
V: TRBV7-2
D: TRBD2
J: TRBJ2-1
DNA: TGTGCCAGCAGCGGCCCCAGCGGGGCTTACAATGAGCAGTTCTTC
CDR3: CASSGPSGAYNEQFF

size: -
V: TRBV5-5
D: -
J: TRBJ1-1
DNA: TGTGCCAGCAGCTTACAGGGTGTGGCTGAAGCTTTCTTT
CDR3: CASSLQGVAEAFF

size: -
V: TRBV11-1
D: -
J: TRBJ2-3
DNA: TGTGCCAGCAGCTTCGCCACAGATACGCAGTATTTT
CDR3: CASSFATDTQYF

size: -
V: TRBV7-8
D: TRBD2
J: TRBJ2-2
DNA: TGTGCCAGCAGCTTATTAGCGGGGGCCGTTACCGGGGAGCTGTTTTTT
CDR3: CASSLLAGAVTGELFF

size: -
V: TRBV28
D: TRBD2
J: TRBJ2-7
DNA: TGTGCCAGTAGTCCGGGAGGCCTAGAGGTATACGAGCAGTACTTC
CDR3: CASSPGGLEVYEQYF

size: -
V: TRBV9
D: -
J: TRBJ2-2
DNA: TGTGCCAGCAGCAGCCTGAGAGGAACCGGGGAGCTGTTTTTT
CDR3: CASSSLRGTGELFF